Included here is one T cell receptor beta chain sequence, with context. This entry belongs to a study of blood T cell repertoires in COVID-19. Some clones are missing from TCRdb's copy, which holds only in-frame ones; the method was immunoSEQ multiplex PCR. The sample holds around 250,000 clones; approximately 88% are singletons and the top ten take 1% to 1.5%. V lost 4 bases, J lost 4 bases, and 20 bases stayed unmatched. Germline assignment: CDR1 MGHRA and CDR2 YSYEKL. This CDR3 spans 19 amino acids. Participants were aged about 18 to 90 years, lived in under 25 US areas, and enrolled virtually. Participants had their cohort set by participant-reported clinical history.

Sequencing was performed on PBMCs or T cells enriched from blood (not recorded which). The chain carries TRBV4-1 and TRBJ1-2; 8 nucleotides align to TRBD1. This sequence originates from a woman in her forties with acute COVID-19. The CDR3: CASSPSRLAGGQPFYGYTF. The CDR3 region has the DNA TGCGCCAGCAGCCCTTCCCGTCTTGCAGGGGGCCAACCTTTCTATGGCTACACCTTC.